These T cell receptor beta chains were read from a single sample in a study of blood T cell repertoires in COVID-19. TCRdb keeps only in-frame clones here, not all; method: immunoSEQ multiplex PCR. The sample consists of some 160,000 clones, roughly 88% of them appearing once. Sequenced material: peripheral blood. Receptor source: a man younger than 35 with COVID-19, enrolled during active disease. The CDR3 runs from the conserved cysteine through the conserved F or W. Fields, in order: V gene, D gene, J gene, clone size, CDR3 protein, CDR3 DNA. The D gene is left open where the match is weak. The size entry is marked missing in some rows and otherwise reads once, few, many or a size class.

TRBV29-1	-	TRBJ1-2	-	CSVHRYGYTF	TGCAGCGTTCACAGATATGGCTACACCTTC
TRBV4-3	-	TRBJ1-5	-	CASSQDLRVGQPQHF	TGCGCCAGCAGCCAAGATTTGCGGGTAGGGCAGCCCCAGCATTTT
TRBV27	TRBD1	TRBJ1-5	once	CASSLFEDRVKQPQHF	TGTGCCAGCAGTTTATTCGAGGACAGGGTGAAACAGCCCCAGCATTTT
TRBV7-9	-	TRBJ2-1	-	CASSSTRGSSYNEQFF	TGTGCCAGCAGCTCAACCCGGGGAAGCTCCTACAATGAGCAGTTCTTC
TRBV13	TRBD1	TRBJ1-2	-	CASSPTGGAGPPQGYTF	TGTGCCAGCAGCCCGACAGGGGGCGCGGGCCCTCCACAGGGCTACACCTTC
TRBV28	TRBD2	TRBJ2-1	-	CASSFRTSGTTYYNEQFF	TGTGCCAGCAGTTTCAGGACTAGCGGGACCACCTATTACAATGAGCAGTTCTTC
TRBV11-1	TRBD2	TRBJ2-1	-	CASSTLAGEVDEQFF	TGTGCCAGCAGCACCCTAGCGGGAGAGGTTGATGAGCAGTTCTTC
TRBV7-9	TRBD2	TRBJ2-2	-	CASSLGTSGNTGELFF	TGTGCCAGCAGCCTCGGGACTAGCGGGAACACCGGGGAGCTGTTTTTT
TRBV19	TRBD1	TRBJ1-5	few	CASSIWGQFGSQPQHF	TGTGCCAGTAGTATTTGGGGACAGTTCGGGAGCCAGCCCCAGCATTTT
TRBV19	TRBD2	TRBJ2-2	-	CASTWREARSGELFF	TGTGCCAGTACGTGGCGGGAGGCTCGAAGCGGGGAGCTGTTTTTT
TRBV30	TRBD1	TRBJ1-3	-	CAWSVLGQGNTIYF	TGTGCCTGGAGTGTACTCGGACAGGGCAACACCATATATTTT
TRBV30	TRBD1	TRBJ2-7	-	CAWSLRTGGVYEQYF	TGTGCCTGGAGTCTTAGGACAGGGGGCGTTTACGAGCAGTACTTC
TRBV29-1	-	TRBJ2-1	-	CSVDPGLQNNEQFF	TGCAGCGTTGACCCGGGACTCCAAAACAATGAGCAGTTCTTC
TRBV18	TRBD1	TRBJ1-4	-	CASSPPRDRVGEKLFF	TGTGCCAGCTCACCACCGAGGGACAGGGTCGGGGAAAAACTGTTTTTT